This is a list of T cell receptor beta chains from one sample in a study of cytomegalovirus exposure and HLA in healthy donors. Profiled with immunoSEQ multiplex PCR; TCRdb holds only in-frame clones, not every one. The profile covers 110,000 to 150,000 clones, with 75% appearing a single time and about 7% taken by the ten largest. Sequencing used PBMCs. All receptors derive from a man aged 30-40 years in good health and CMV-seronegative. CDR3s leave out the opening cysteine and the closing phenylalanine or tryptophan. Not every row has a clone size; where given, it reads once, few, many or a size class.

V	J	size	CDR3
TRBV19	TRBJ2-6	NA	ASSSSLSGANGLT
TRBV28	TRBJ1-4	NA	ASSFQGRGNEKLF
TRBV4-2	TRBJ2-7	NA	ASSQGTGTYEQY
TRBV7-6	TRBJ2-3	NA	ASSLEGAVSTDTQY
TRBV28	TRBJ2-2	NA	ASSRQGDTGELF
TRBV6-6	TRBJ1-3	NA	ASTGQTNGNTIY
TRBV30	TRBJ1-3	NA	AYSRDRVPGGNTIY
TRBV6-5	TRBJ1-1	NA	ASSFLGQGETEAF
TRBV5-1	TRBJ1-3	NA	ASQQSSGNTIY
TRBV13	TRBJ2-1	NA	ASSVFTGGPVHEQF
TRBV5-1	TRBJ2-7	NA	ASSSRDPMDEQY
TRBV6-5	TRBJ1-1	NA	ASSVGQSYTEAF
TRBV28	TRBJ2-5	NA	ASSSTGAMTQETQY
TRBV29-1	TRBJ2-5	NA	SVEVLGARRETQY
TRBV28	TRBJ1-1	NA	ASGTGVNTEAF
TRBV6-1	TRBJ1-6	NA	ASSRDIYNSPLH
TRBV6-5	TRBJ2-6	once	ASSYSGGAGANGLT
TRBV19	TRBJ2-7	once	ASSISGGPYEQY
TRBV5-4	TRBJ2-7	few	ASSLVANRGLSYEQY
TRBV28	TRBJ2-6	NA	ASSLDSSGANGLT
TRBV5-5	TRBJ2-2	NA	ASSSDWTVYTGELF
TRBV9	TRBJ1-2	NA	ASSGTGVVGYT
TRBV5-4	TRBJ2-1	NA	ASSLGGTSGRKRNEQF
TRBV28	TRBJ1-3	few	ASSPDSFTGNTIY
TRBV5-4	TRBJ1-2	once	ASSLGQSYGYT
TRBV30	TRBJ2-5	NA	AWTGTGGFWETQY
TRBV7-8	TRBJ1-3	NA	ASSLVAGNTIY
TRBV7-9	TRBJ1-2	NA	ASNFLPGGYT
TRBV9	TRBJ1-3	NA	ASSVTHRQGLNSGNTIY
TRBV7-6	TRBJ1-1	few	ASSLFNIQNTEAF
TRBV4-2	TRBJ1-2	NA	ASSLLTGDSGYT
TRBV29-1	TRBJ2-1	NA	SVDLASAYNEQF
TRBV6-5	TRBJ1-1	few	ASRGRQGSTEAF
TRBV19	TRBJ1-6	once	ASSVGQGVSPLH
TRBV6-4	TRBJ2-1	NA	ASSSSGEQF
TRBV27	TRBJ2-5	NA	ASRVSGGAGETQY
TRBV25-1	TRBJ2-7	NA	ASSVSGGYEQY
TRBV7-9	TRBJ2-1	NA	ASSPNRGLAGEGEQF
TRBV19	TRBJ2-1	NA	ASSIEGALTGGVYNEQF
TRBV2	TRBJ2-3	NA	ASIAGGGDTQY
TRBV28	TRBJ2-7	few	ASIGTRQGFYEQY
TRBV21-1	TRBJ1-2	NA	ASSSRTGGNGYT
TRBV5-6	TRBJ2-7	NA	ASSLLGQGTYEQY
TRBV11-2	TRBJ2-1	NA	ASSRRGSYNEQF
TRBV27	TRBJ2-1	few	ASSFGTGTDEQF
TRBV18	TRBJ2-4	NA	ASSPPRNLAKNIQY
TRBV6-5	TRBJ1-1	NA	ASSYSGARNTEAF
TRBV7-9	TRBJ1-4	NA	ASSLERQGMANEKLF
TRBV21-1	NA	NA	APHSEGLAGVEQY
TRBV5-1	TRBJ1-6	few	ASSEGLHNSPLH
TRBV19	TRBJ2-5	NA	ASSLQAGGSETQY
TRBV6-1	TRBJ2-7	NA	ARDRQGATYEQY
TRBV2	TRBJ1-2	NA	ASSERGDGPYGYT
TRBV15	TRBJ1-4	NA	ATSRDSLQGLEEKLF